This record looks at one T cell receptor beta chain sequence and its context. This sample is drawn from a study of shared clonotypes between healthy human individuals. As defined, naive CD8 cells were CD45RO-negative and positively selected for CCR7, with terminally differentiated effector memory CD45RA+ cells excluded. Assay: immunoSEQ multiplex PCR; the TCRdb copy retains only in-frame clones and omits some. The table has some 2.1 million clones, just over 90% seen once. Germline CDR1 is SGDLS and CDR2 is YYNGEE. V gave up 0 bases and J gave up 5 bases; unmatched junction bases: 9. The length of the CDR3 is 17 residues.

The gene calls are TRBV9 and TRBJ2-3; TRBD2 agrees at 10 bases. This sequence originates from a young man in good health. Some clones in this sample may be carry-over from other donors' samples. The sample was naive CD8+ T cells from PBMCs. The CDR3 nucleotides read TGTGCCAGCAGCGTAGTCCTAGCGGGAGAGTATGGAGATACGCAGTATTTT. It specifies CASSVVLAGEYGDTQYF.